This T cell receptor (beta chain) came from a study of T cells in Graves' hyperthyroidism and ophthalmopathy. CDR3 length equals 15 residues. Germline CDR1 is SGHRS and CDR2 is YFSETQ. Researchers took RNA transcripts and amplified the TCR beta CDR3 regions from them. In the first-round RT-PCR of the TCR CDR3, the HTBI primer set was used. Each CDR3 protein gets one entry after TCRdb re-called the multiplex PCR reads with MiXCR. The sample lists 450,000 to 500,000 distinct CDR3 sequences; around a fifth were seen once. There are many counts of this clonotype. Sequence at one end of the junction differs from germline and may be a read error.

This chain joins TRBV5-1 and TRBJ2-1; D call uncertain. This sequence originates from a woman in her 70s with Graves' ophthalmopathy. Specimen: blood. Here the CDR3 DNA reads TGTGCCAGCAGCTTAGCCTCGGGCTCCTACAATGAGCAGTTCTTC. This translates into CASSLASGSYNEQFF.